This T cell receptor (beta chain) is from a study of T cells in Graves' hyperthyroidism and ophthalmopathy. The CDR3 covers 14 residues. The V gene end was trimmed by 5 bases and the J gene end by 1 base; junction bases not matched to a gene: 3. The germline gives CDR1 LNHDA, CDR2 SQIVND (reference sequence). Regarding the study as a whole: Most thyroid clonotypes that were expanded above 0.001 also turned up in blood.

In this sample, this clonotype turned up many times. Its antigen is unidentified. RNA transcripts yielded amplified TCR beta CDR3 regions. The HTBI set primed first-round TCR CDR3 RT-PCR. TCRdb re-called the multiplex PCR reads with MiXCR, one entry per CDR3 protein. The sample lists about 680,000 distinct CDR3 sequences; under 45% were seen once. Graves' hyperthyroidism was deemed stable absent ophthalmopathy progression within 18 months. The gene calls are TRBV19 and TRBJ1-1; 8 bases are a match to TRBD1. The receptor was isolated from a woman in her forties with Graves' hyperthyroidism. Sequenced: blood. CDR3 sequence reads: CASSPGGANTEAFF. CDR3 coding DNA: TGTGCCAGTAGTCCAGGGGGCGCGAACACTGAAGCTTTCTTT. The full variable domain, its missing parts supplied by reference TRBV19 and TRBJ1-1, is DGGITQSPKYLFRKEGQNVTLSCEQNLNHDAMYWYRQDPGQGLRLIYYSQIVNDFQKGDIAEGYSVSREKKESFPLTVTSAQKNPTAFYLCASSPGGANTEAFFGQGTRLTVV.